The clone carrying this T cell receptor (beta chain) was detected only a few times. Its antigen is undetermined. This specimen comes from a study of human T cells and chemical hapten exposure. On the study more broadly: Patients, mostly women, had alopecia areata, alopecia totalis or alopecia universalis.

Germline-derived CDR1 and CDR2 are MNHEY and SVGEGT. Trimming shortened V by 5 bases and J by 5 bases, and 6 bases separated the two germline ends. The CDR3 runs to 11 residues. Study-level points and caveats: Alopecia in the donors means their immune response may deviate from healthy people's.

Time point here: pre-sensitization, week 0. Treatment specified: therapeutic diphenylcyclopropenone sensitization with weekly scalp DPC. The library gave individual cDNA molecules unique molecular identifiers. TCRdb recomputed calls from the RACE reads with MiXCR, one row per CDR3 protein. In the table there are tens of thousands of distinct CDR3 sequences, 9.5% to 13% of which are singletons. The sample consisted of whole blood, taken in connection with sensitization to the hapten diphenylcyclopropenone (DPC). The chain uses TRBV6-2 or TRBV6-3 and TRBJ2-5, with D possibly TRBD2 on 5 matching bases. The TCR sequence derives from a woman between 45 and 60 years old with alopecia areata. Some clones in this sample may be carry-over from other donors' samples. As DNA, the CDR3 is TGTGCCAGCAGTCGCGGGGAGACCCAGTACTTC. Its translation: CASSRGETQYF.